The clone carrying this TCR beta chain turned up a few times. Its antigen is unidentified. The PCR made use of 60 Vbeta and 13 Jbeta primers. The method was immunoSEQ multiplex PCR; TCRdb's version includes in-frame clones alone and lacks a portion of them. Among roughly 190,000 clones listed, around 83% were seen once. Germline CDR1 SGHRS, CDR2 YFSETQ. The CDR3 spans 16 residues. With 2 bases clipped from V and 3 bases from J, the junction kept 8 bases outside the gene matches. This sample stems from a study of cytomegalovirus exposure and HLA in healthy donors. Study-wide results and limits: Certain indistinguishable V segments, among them TRBV6-2 and TRBV6-3, were excluded. DRB1 had the most TCR associations and HLA-C the fewest, a later analysis found, with rates varying by HLA locus. It is likely that the observed cluster of highly shared sequence variants was a sequencing artifact.

Sequencing input: PBMCs. This chain uses TRBV5-1 with TRBJ2-3; 8 bases align to TRBD1. The clonotype comes from a middle-aged man in good health and CMV-seropositive. The CDR3 DNA follows: TGCGCCAGCAGCTTTGGACAGGGAATTCGTACAGATACGCAGTATTTT. This codes for CASSFGQGIRTDTQYF.